Listed below are T cell receptor beta chains from one sample, sequenced in a study of T cell responses to AZD1222 COVID-19 vaccine. Profiled with immunoSEQ multiplex PCR; TCRdb holds only in-frame clones, not every one. The table records around 100,000 clones, approximately 87% of them present only once. Specimen: peripheral blood, collected on day 0 of AZD1222 vaccination. These receptors were taken from an adult in good health. CDR3s include the opening cysteine and the closing phenylalanine or tryptophan. The order of the fields is D gene, J gene, clone size, V gene, CDR3 DNA, CDR3 protein. The D gene is left open where the match is weak. Some rows mark clone size as missing; the rest say once, few, many or name a class of expanded clone.

>.|TRBJ2-3|.|TRBV18
TGTGCCAGCTCACCCCTACAAGATACGCAGTATTTT
CASSPLQDTQYF
>.|TRBJ1-2|few|TRBV6-5
TGTGCCAGCAGGGAGCCCTTGGGGGGCTTCTATGGCTACACCTTC
CASREPLGGFYGYTF
>.|TRBJ1-2|.|TRBV18
TGTGCCAGCTCACCACGGGGGGGCTATGGCTACACCTTC
CASSPRGGYGYTF
>TRBD2|TRBJ2-7|.|TRBV19
TGTGCCAGTAGTCCAAAAGGGACTAGCGGGGGTTACGAGCAGTACTTC
CASSPKGTSGGYEQYF
>TRBD1|TRBJ2-1|.|TRBV28
TGTGCCAGCAGTTTGTCCAGAGGGGGCCCCCAGCTCTTC
CASSLSRGGPQLF
>.|TRBJ1-2|many|TRBV7-3
TGTGCCAGCAGCTCGTCAAACTACTATGGCTACACCTTC
CASSSSNYYGYTF
>TRBD1|TRBJ1-5|.|TRBV12-3/TRBV12-4
TGTGCCAGCAGACAGGGGATAAATCAGCCCCAGCATTTT
CASRQGINQPQHF
>.|TRBJ1-2|.|TRBV7-9
TGTGCCAGCAGCTTAAGGGTTGGGGAAGGCTACACCTTC
CASSLRVGEGYTF
>.|TRBJ1-2|.|TRBV3-1/TRBV3-2
TGTGCCAGCAGGGGTGAGGCTGGCTACACCTTC
CASRGEAGYTF
>.|TRBJ1-1|.|TRBV12-5
TGTGCTAGTGGTTTTACCCCCACACGCAACACTGAAGCTTTCTTT
CASGFTPTRNTEAFF
>.|TRBJ2-5|.|TRBV5-1
TGCGCCAGCAGCTTGGTAGGGGGAGACGAGACCCAGTACTTC
CASSLVGGDETQYF
>.|TRBJ2-3|.|TRBV11-2
TGTGCCAGCAGCCGCACTGCTCTAACCACAGATACGCAGTATTTT
CASSRTALTTDTQYF
>.|TRBJ1-5|.|TRBV10-3
TGTGCCATCAGTGCCGATATTAGCAATCAGCCCCAGCATTTT
CAISADISNQPQHF